This T cell receptor beta chain was retrieved from a study of naive and memory T cell subsets. Overall study results and limits: Both skin biopsy types reportedly yielded TCRs, tuberculin sites far more.

On this clonotype: Antigen: not known. This beta chain lies outside the target of a library built for alpha chains; its clone size means little.

Sample treatment: skin biopsy from PPD injection site in Mantoux-positive individual. Cells were not sorted; total RNA input targeted about 1 to 1,100 ng. This CDR3 region has 14 residues. Germline V CDR1 and CDR2: MNHEY, SVGAGI. V shed 9 bases, J shed 8 bases, and the junction held 7 bases outside the gene matches. Blood and skin TCR RNA was reverse transcribed with alpha and beta constant primers. TCRdb passed the UMI-ligation and nested PCR reads through MiXCR, listing each CDR3 protein once. The profile covers approximately 290 distinct CDR3 sequences, with 80% appearing a single time and about a tenth taken by the ten largest.

Sequences were derived from skin, sampled from a tuberculin skin test site. The TCR sequence derives from an adult in good health. This chain connects TRBV6-5 to TRBJ2-1, with TRBD2 matching over 13 bases. In nucleotides, the CDR3 is TGTGCCAGAAAACTAGCGGGGGGGCGAGATGAGCAGTTCTTC. Residues: CARKLAGGRDEQFF.